Shown below are 6 T cell receptor beta chains from a single sample sequenced in a study of cytomegalovirus exposure and HLA in healthy donors. PCR used 60 Vbeta primers and 13 Jbeta primers. TCRdb's table, derived via immunoSEQ multiplex PCR, lists solely in-frame clones and lacks some. Altogether about 130,000 clones are present, approximately 83% being singletons, with the ten largest covering 1% to 1.5%. The sample taken for sequencing was PBMCs. The receptors originated from a girl aged 2 to 10 in good health and CMV-seronegative.

This chain connects TRBV27 to TRBJ1-2; TRBD1 agrees at 7 bases. The CDR3 runs to 14 residues. J lost 6 bases, V lost 5 bases, and 9 bases had no gene match. CDR1 is MNHEY, CDR2 SMNVEV, per germline (reference sequence). This CDR3 is CASSRGQDLDGYTF. DNA for the CDR3: TGTGCCAGCAGTCGAGGACAGGACCTAGATGGCTACACCTTC.

This clone has only a few counts. The chain has TRBV6-1 and TRBJ2-1; possibly TRBD1 for D (6 bases). V was clipped by 5 bases and J by 8 bases, with 13 bases between them. Germline V CDR1 and CDR2: MNHNS, SASEGT. The CDR3 extends over 13 amino acids. The CDR3: CASSPLQGYEQFF. In DNA form, the CDR3 reads TGTGCCAGCAGTCCCCTACAGGGCTATGAGCAGTTCTTC.

This clone was counted a single time. The genes are TRBV7-9 and TRBJ2-3; 7 bases fit TRBD2. Germline CDR1 is SEHNR and CDR2 is FQNEAQ (reference sequence). The CDR3 extends over 14 amino acids. Trimming cost V 5 bases and J 4 bases; bases outside gene matches: 6. The CDR3, as DNA: TGTGCCAGCAGCGCCGGACTAGATGCAGATACGCAGTATTTT. It specifies CASSAGLDADTQYF.

This chain uses TRBV28 with TRBJ2-7, with D possibly TRBD2 on 7 matching bases. Germline CDR1 MDHEN, CDR2 SYDVKM. This CDR3 spans 14 amino acids. Trimming took off 2 bases at V and 3 bases at J, with 11 bases between the two ends. The CDR3 DNA is TGTGCCAGCAGTTTACGGGGGGCTTACTACGAGCAGTACTTC. Translating it yields CASSLRGAYYEQYF.

The rearrangement uses TRBV7-8 and TRBJ1-4, with D uncertain. Trimming took off 1 base at V and 0 bases at J, with 6 bases between the two ends. The CDR3 is made up of 15 amino acids. Germline lookup yields CDR1 SGHVS and CDR2 FQNEAQ. CDR3 in amino acids: CASSLDETTNEKLFF. The CDR3, as DNA: TGTGCCAGCAGCTTAGATGAGACAACTAATGAAAAACTGTTTTTT.

The chain links TRBV7-8 to TRBJ1-5; D is undetermined. The CDR3 extends over 16 amino acids. The germline V and J ends were trimmed by 1 base and 5 bases, with 15 bases remaining between them. Germline CDR1 SGHVS, CDR2 FQNEAQ. In nucleotides, the CDR3 is TGTGCCAGCAGCTTAGGAGGCACGATCTTTTATCAGCCCCAGCATTTT. Translating gives CASSLGGTIFYQPQHF.